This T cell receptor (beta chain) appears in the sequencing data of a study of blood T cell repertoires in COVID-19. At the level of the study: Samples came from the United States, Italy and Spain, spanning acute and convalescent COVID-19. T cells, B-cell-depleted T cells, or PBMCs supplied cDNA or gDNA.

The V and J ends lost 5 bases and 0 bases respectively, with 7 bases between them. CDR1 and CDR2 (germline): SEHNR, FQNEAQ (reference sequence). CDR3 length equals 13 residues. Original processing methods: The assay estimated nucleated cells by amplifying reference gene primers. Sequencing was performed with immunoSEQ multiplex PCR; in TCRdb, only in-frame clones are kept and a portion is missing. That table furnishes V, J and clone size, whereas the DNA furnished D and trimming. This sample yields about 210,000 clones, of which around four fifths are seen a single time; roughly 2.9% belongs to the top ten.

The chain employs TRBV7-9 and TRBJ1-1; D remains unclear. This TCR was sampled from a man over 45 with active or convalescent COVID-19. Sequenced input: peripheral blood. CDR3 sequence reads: CASSTSVNTEAFF. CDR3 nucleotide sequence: TGTGCCAGCAGCACCTCAGTGAACACTGAAGCTTTCTTT.